These 30 T cell receptor beta chains share one sample of origin, sequenced in a study of cytomegalovirus exposure and HLA in healthy donors. Sequencing was performed with immunoSEQ multiplex PCR; in TCRdb, only in-frame clones are kept and a portion is missing. The sample records roughly 70,000 clones, around 94% being singletons. Sample: PBMCs. All receptors derive from a man in his late teens or twenties in good health and CMV-seropositive.

The gene calls are TRBV10-3 and TRBJ1-2; TRBD1 agrees at 8 bases. Germline values: CDR1 ENHRY, CDR2 SYGVKD. The CDR3 spans 17 residues. Trimming at V came to 2 bases and at J to 5 bases, leaving 13 bases not matched to a gene. The CDR3 region is CAISEGQGGIPLYGYTF. CDR3 in DNA: TGTGCCATCAGTGAGGGACAGGGCGGTATACCACTATATGGCTACACCTTC.

The chain links TRBV30 to TRBJ2-3; 12 bases line up with TRBD2. Germline CDR1 reads GTSNPN; CDR2 reads SVGIG (reference sequence). The CDR3 has 14 amino acids. V gave up 4 bases and J gave up 7 bases; unmatched junction bases: 6. The CDR3 sequence is CAWKKLAGGNTQYF. Written as DNA, the CDR3 is TGTGCCTGGAAAAAACTAGCGGGAGGAAATACGCAGTATTTT.

This chain uses TRBV5-1 with TRBJ1-5; possible D gene TRBD1, 6 bases. Trimming took 2 bases from V and 7 from J, leaving 16 bases between them. The germline V gene encodes CDR1 SGHRS and CDR2 YFSETQ. The CDR3 loop spans 15 amino acids. The CDR3 protein is CASSFTGLGDQPQHF. For the CDR3, the DNA is TGCGCCAGCAGCTTCACAGGGCTCGGGGACCAGCCCCAGCATTTT.

This chain links TRBV5-1 with TRBJ2-5; D might be TRBD2 (5 bases). CDR3 length: 14 amino acids. Deletions cut 2 bases from V and 1 base from J, with 9 bases between. Germline V gene sequence: CDR1 SGHRS, CDR2 YFSETQ. The CDR3, as DNA: TGCGCCAGCAGCTTACTAGGGCTCCAAGAGACCCAGTACTTC. It translates to CASSLLGLQETQYF.

The chain links TRBV7-2 to TRBJ1-1; possibly TRBD1 for D (6 bases). CDR3 length: 14 residues. The germline CDR1 and CDR2 sequences are SGHTA and FQGNSA. Trimming removed 4 bases from V and 4 bases from J, with 13 bases in between. The CDR3 reads CASSYRDMGTEAFF. Here the CDR3 DNA reads TGTGCCAGCAGCTACAGGGACATGGGCACTGAAGCTTTCTTT.

CDR3 region: CASSPDSNYGYTF. CDR3 nucleotides: TGTGCCAGCAGCCCGGACAGTAACTATGGCTACACCTTC. The J gene is TRBJ1-2, the V gene TRBV5-4; tentatively, D is TRBD1 (6 bases). The V end lost 4 bases, the J end lost 1 base, and 8 bases lay between the germline ends. The CDR3 covers 13 residues. CDR1 is SGHNT, CDR2 YYREEE, per germline (reference sequence).

The chain recombines TRBV6-5 with TRBJ2-7, with a tentative D call TRBD1 (5 bases). Germline V gene data show CDR1 as MNHEY and CDR2 as SVGAGI. V lost 5 bases to trimming and J lost 4 bases, with 15 bases between them. The CDR3 covers 14 residues. The CDR3, as DNA: TGTGCCAGCAGTGCATCGACAGTGGGTTACGAGCAGTACTTC. This codes for CASSASTVGYEQYF.

The chain combines TRBV6-6 with TRBJ1-1, with a tentative D call TRBD1 (6 bases). The CDR3 runs 14 residues. Per germline, CDR1 MNHNY and CDR2 SVGAGI (reference sequence). V lost 6 bases to trimming and J lost 1 base, with 12 bases between them. The CDR3 here is CASSSQGRNTEAFF. CDR3 nucleotide sequence: TGTGCCAGCAGCTCACAGGGCAGGAACACTGAAGCTTTCTTT.

The V call is TRBV5-1, the J call TRBJ1-5; TRBD1 is a possible D gene (6 bases). The length of the CDR3 is 15 residues. Germline CDR1 SGHRS, CDR2 YFSETQ. The V gene lost 4 bases and the J gene lost 5 bases, with 16 bases spanning the gap. The CDR3 DNA is TGCGCCAGCAGCCCCGGGACAAGTTGGGATCAGCCCCAGCATTTT. It codes for CASSPGTSWDQPQHF.

The V call is TRBV10-2, the J call TRBJ2-7; TRBD2 aligns across 10 bases. The length of the CDR3 is 14 residues. The junction had 5 bases not matched to a gene; V was cut back by 4 bases and J by 5 bases. In germline, CDR1 is WSHSY, CDR2 SAAADI. CDR3 region: CASSAPSGSHEQYF. For the CDR3, the DNA is TGCGCCAGCAGTGCTCCTAGCGGGAGCCACGAGCAGTACTTC.

The chain joins TRBV21-1 to TRBJ2-5; TRBD2, the table's D call, was not compared with the DNA. TRBV21-1 represents a pseudogene. The CDR3 consists of 21 residues. The DNA for the CDR3 is TGTGCCAGCAGGCCACTATCTATCGGGACTAGCGGGAGAGGGGTGTGGGAGACCCAGTACTTC. This translates into CASRPLSIGTSGRGVWETQYF.

Only a few counts were recorded for this clone. The chain has TRBV29-1 and TRBJ1-1; no definite D call. Germline V gene sequence: CDR1 SQVTM, CDR2 ANQGSEA. This CDR3 is built from 13 residues. Trimming took 6 bases from V and 3 from J, leaving 14 bases between them. In DNA, the CDR3 is TGCAGCGTCCTAGCAGGAGGGCACACTGAAGCTTTCTTT. Translation: CSVLAGGHTEAFF. The full variable domain, with the rest looked up from reference TRBV29-1 and TRBJ1-1, is SAVISQKPSRDICQRGTSLTIQCQVDSQVTMMFWYRQQPGQSLTLIATANQGSEATYESGFVIDKFPISRPNLTFSTLTVSNMSPEDSSIYLCSVLAGGHTEAFFGQGTRLTVV.

The chain recombines TRBV5-1 with TRBJ1-1; 8 bases fit TRBD1. Germline trimming cut 3 bases from V and 1 base from J; bases unmatched to any gene: 5. Germline V gene lookup returns CDR1 SGHRS and CDR2 YFSETQ. This CDR3 spans 15 amino acids. The chain's CDR3 is CASSSDGQGNTEAFF. The DNA of the CDR3 is TGCGCCAGCAGCTCCGACGGACAGGGGAACACTGAAGCTTTCTTT.

Comment on this clone: Within the sample, other DNA sequences also encode this same CDR3. The chain carries TRBV5-6 and TRBJ2-7, with 7 bases matching TRBD2. The germline V gene has CDR1 SGHDT and CDR2 YYEEEE. The V gene end was trimmed by 2 bases and the J gene end by 0 bases; junction bases not matched to a gene: 5. The CDR3 covers 15 residues. The CDR3 here is CASSFRGGSSYEQYF. The CDR3 nucleotides read TGTGCCAGCAGCTTTCGTGGCGGGAGCTCCTACGAGCAGTACTTC.

The V and J genes are TRBV9 and TRBJ2-1; 12 bases are shared with TRBD2. Trimming removed 4 bases from V and 4 bases from J; junction bases left unmatched: 6. The CDR3 contains 16 residues. CDR1 and CDR2 from the germline V gene are SGDLS and YYNGEE. The CDR3 loop reads CASSSLAGGGYNEQFF. CDR3 coding DNA: TGTGCCAGCAGCTCCCTAGCGGGAGGGGGTTACAATGAGCAGTTCTTC. The full variable domain, completed using reference TRBV9 and TRBJ2-1, is DSGVTQTPKHLITATGQRVTLRCSPRSGDLSVYWYQQSLDQGLQFLIQYYNGEERAKGNILERFSAQQFPDLHSELNLSSLELGDSALYFCASSSLAGGGYNEQFFGPGTRLTVL.

This rearrangement joins TRBV28 to TRBJ1-1; weak D call: TRBD1 (6 bases). The CDR3 contains 15 residues. Trimming removed 5 bases at V and 4 bases at J, with 17 bases between. Germline values: CDR1 MDHEN, CDR2 SYDVKM. This CDR3 reads CASSAPRGGGTEAFF. The DNA of the CDR3 is TGTGCCAGCAGTGCACCTCGGGGGGGCGGCACTGAAGCTTTCTTT.

This clone was picked up one time. The chain uses TRBV5-5 and TRBJ2-3; 7 bases align to TRBD2. Germline loops: CDR1 SGHKS, CDR2 YYEKEE (reference sequence). J lost 2 bases, V lost 0 bases, and 6 bases had no gene match. This CDR3 contains 16 residues. CDR3 residues: CASSLALAEPTDTQYF. In DNA, the CDR3 is TGTGCCAGCAGCTTGGCCCTAGCGGAGCCCACAGATACGCAGTATTTT.

V is TRBV4-1 and J is TRBJ1-3, with 7 bases aligning to TRBD1. V lost 6 bases and J lost 0; bases outside the gene matches: 11. Germline assignment: CDR1 MGHRA and CDR2 YSYEKL. The CDR3 length is 17 residues. The CDR3 sequence is CASSLQGQISSGNTIYF. The CDR3 region has the DNA TGCGCCAGCAGTCTCCAGGGACAGATTAGCTCTGGAAACACCATATATTTT.

This chain links TRBV7-9 with TRBJ2-5, with 7 bases that match TRBD1. The CDR3 spans 17 residues. CDR1 and CDR2 from the germline V gene are SEHNR and FQNEAQ (reference sequence). V dropped 4 bases and J dropped 7; count of bases not matched to a gene: 18. Here the CDR3 DNA reads TGTGCCAGCAGCTCCCGGGACAGCCGGAGTCGGATCTGGACCCAGTACTTC. Translated: CASSSRDSRSRIWTQYF.

The rearrangement links TRBV9 to TRBJ2-7; TRBD2 might be the D (5 bases). Germline values: CDR1 SGDLS, CDR2 YYNGEE. The CDR3 contains 16 residues. V was trimmed by 4 bases and J by 5 bases, leaving 22 bases between them. CDR3 sequence (DNA): TGTGCCAGCAGCCCCCGGCCGGCGGGCCAAGTCAACGAGCAGTACTTC. This codes for CASSPRPAGQVNEQYF.

This chain links TRBV13 with TRBJ2-3, with 9 nucleotides matching TRBD2. CDR3 length: 17 amino acids. Losses at the gene ends were 2 bases for V and 3 bases for J; bases not matched to a gene: 9. Looked up from germline, CDR1 is PRHDT and CDR2 is FYEKMQ (reference sequence). CDR3 region: CASSLTGGRALTDTQYF. In DNA, the CDR3 is TGTGCCAGCAGCTTAACGGGCGGGAGGGCCTTAACAGATACGCAGTATTTT.

The chain recombines TRBV5-1 with TRBJ2-2; no clear D. The CDR3 contains 14 residues. Germline assignment: CDR1 SGHRS and CDR2 YFSETQ. Trimming took off 2 bases at V and 5 bases at J, with 10 bases between the two ends. CDR3 sequence (DNA): TGCGCCAGCAGCTTTGACACGACGACCGGGGAGCTGTTTTTT. This translates into CASSFDTTTGELFF.

This chain uses TRBV6-5 with TRBJ1-2, with D tentatively TRBD1 (6 bases). CDR1 and CDR2 from the germline V gene are MNHEY and SVGAGI. The V end lost 6 bases, the J end lost 7 bases, and 15 bases lay between the germline ends. The CDR3 consists of 13 residues. The CDR3 DNA reads TGTGCCAGCAGATTACCGGGACACGGTGGCTACACCTTC. This translates into CASRLPGHGGYTF.

This chain connects TRBV19 to TRBJ2-6; the D is unclear. The CDR3 consists of 19 residues. Germline CDR1 is LNHDA and CDR2 is SQIVND (reference sequence). V was trimmed by 0 bases and J by 1 base, leaving 16 bases between them. DNA of the CDR3: TGTGCCAGTAGTATAGATCCTTTGGGCCGACCTTCTGGGGCCAACGTCCTGACTTTC. Its protein is CASSIDPLGRPSGANVLTF.

The chain joins TRBV7-2 to TRBJ2-5; 7 bases fit TRBD1. CDR3 length: 15 residues. Germline values: CDR1 SGHTA, CDR2 FQGNSA. V shed 2 bases and J 5 bases; nucleotides not matched to a gene: 8. CDR3 residues: CASSLIGTAWETQYF. For the CDR3, the DNA is TGTGCCAGCAGCTTAATAGGGACAGCGTGGGAGACCCAGTACTTC.

V usage is TRBV6-6 and J usage is TRBJ2-7, with D possibly being TRBD2 (5 bases). This CDR3 is 14 amino acids long. Trimming stripped 6 bases from V and 4 bases from J, with 16 bases between. Germline CDR1 MNHNY, CDR2 SVGAGI (reference sequence). CDR3 region: CASRGGGILYEQYF. CDR3 in DNA: TGTGCCAGCAGGGGTGGAGGAATCTTGTACGAGCAGTACTTC.

The chain links TRBV9 to TRBJ2-3; TRBD2 aligns across 11 bases. Per germline, CDR1 SGDLS and CDR2 YYNGEE. V was clipped by 0 bases and J by 4 bases; unmatched bases: 13. This CDR3 is 19 amino acids long. CDR3 loop: CASSVAISGRAGASDTQYF. The CDR3 DNA sequence: TGTGCCAGCAGCGTAGCGATTAGCGGGAGGGCCGGGGCCTCAGATACGCAGTATTTT.

This clone was counted a few times. J is TRBJ1-2 and V is TRBV5-1; D gene unclear. Trimming removed 4 bases at V and 0 bases at J, with 10 bases between. The CDR3 covers 14 residues. Germline V gene data show CDR1 as SGHRS and CDR2 as YFSETQ. The CDR3 reads CASSTRDTNYGYTF. The CDR3 nucleotides are TGCGCCAGCAGCACTCGTGACACTAACTATGGCTACACCTTC.

The chain uses TRBV21-1 and TRBJ1-2. TRBV21-1 constitutes a pseudogene. The CDR3 has 15 residues. The CDR3 DNA is TGTGCCAGCAGCAAGGAGACGGGATTCAATTATGGCTACACCTTC. Encoded protein: CASSKETGFNYGYTF.

V usage is TRBV15 and J usage is TRBJ2-5, with D unresolved. Trimming removed 2 bases at V and 5 bases at J, with 6 bases between. The CDR3 has 12 residues. Germline CDR1 is LNHNV and CDR2 is YYDKDF (reference sequence). CDR3 region: CATSRPTETQYF. The DNA of the CDR3 is TGTGCCACCAGCAGACCTACGGAGACCCAGTACTTC.